This TCR beta chain stems from a study of identical twins. Study results and caveats: Conclusions leaned on cross-sectional statistical analysis and did not track the same donors over time. Insertions were reduced in abundant cord blood beta clonotypes but not in memory repertoires.

Each CDR3 protein is one row after TCRdb ran MiXCR on the 5' RACE reads. The table lists 410,000 or so distinct CDR3 sequences, less than 20% of them singletons. CDR1 is SGHDT and CDR2 is YYEEEE in the germline V gene. V was cut by 1 base and J by 4 bases, with 9 bases left in between. This CDR3 contains 15 residues. Notes on this clonotype: The target antigen is unknown.

Source material: naive T cells sorted from blood. This clonotype was obtained from a man in his forties or fifties in good health. V is TRBV5-6 and J is TRBJ2-6; tentatively, D is TRBD1 (5 bases). As DNA, the CDR3 is TGTGCCAGCAGCTTGCCTCACAGGGGGGCCAACGTCCTGACTTTC. The encoded protein is CASSLPHRGANVLTF.